Presented here are 6 T cell receptor beta chains from one specimen sequenced in a study of OX40 agonist ivuxolimab in advanced cancers. TCRdb's table, derived via immunoSEQ multiplex PCR, lists solely in-frame clones and lacks some. This sample has around 50,000 clones, with roughly 78% found just once. Source: CD4+ or CD8+ T cells sorted from blood, taken in a trial of the OX40 agonist ivuxolimab. All receptors come from an adult with an advanced solid tumor such as melanoma, head and neck, liver or kidney cancer.

This sequence joins TRBV5-1 and TRBJ2-3; the match to TRBD2 covers 8 bases. Looked up from germline, CDR1 is SGHRS and CDR2 is YFSETQ. Losses at the gene ends were 3 bases for V and 3 bases for J; bases not matched to a gene: 6. The CDR3 covers 15 residues. CDR3: CASSSISGRTDTQYF. For the CDR3, the DNA is TGCGCCAGCAGCTCAATAAGCGGGAGAACAGATACGCAGTATTTT.

The chain carries TRBV19 and TRBJ1-1, with D possibly being TRBD1 (5 bases). The CDR3 consists of 14 residues. With 4 bases removed from V and 1 base from J, the gap between germline ends came to 10 bases. Germline-derived CDR1 and CDR2 are LNHDA and SQIVND (reference sequence). The DNA of the CDR3 is TGTGCCAGTAGTACGGGGGAATGGAACACTGAAGCTTTCTTT. This codes for CASSTGEWNTEAFF.

This clone was counted ten times or more. V and J are TRBV2 and TRBJ1-2, with D perhaps TRBD1 (5 bases). Trimming stripped 7 bases from V and 2 bases from J, with 11 bases between. CDR3 length: 13 amino acids. Germline V gene sequence: CDR1 SNHLY, CDR2 FYNNEI. The CDR3 coding sequence is TGTGCCAGCATTATGGGACGGAACTATGGCTACACCTTC. Translated: CASIMGRNYGYTF.

V gene TRBV30 combines with J gene TRBJ1-2; D is ambiguous. The CDR3 sequence is 13 residues long. V lost 3 bases and J lost 8, with 16 bases in between. Germline V lookup: CDR1 GTSNPN, CDR2 SVGIG (reference sequence). In DNA form, the CDR3 reads TGTGCCTGGAGCCCCCCGCCGGGGAAGGGCTACACCTTC. It encodes CAWSPPPGKGYTF.

The chain is built from TRBV18 and TRBJ2-2, with D perhaps TRBD1 (5 bases). From germline, CDR1 is KGHSH and CDR2 LQKENI. V lost 1 base, J lost 1 base, and 7 bases lay in between. The CDR3 has 15 amino acids. CDR3 nucleotide sequence: TGTGCCAGCTCACCACTCCAGGGGAACACCGGGGAGCTGTTTTTT. This encodes CASSPLQGNTGELFF.

Here the CDR3 DNA reads TGTGCCAGCAGCTGGGTGGGGGCCGAAAACATTCAGTACTTC. Protein: CASSWVGAENIQYF. The rearrangement links TRBV5-4 to TRBJ2-4, with a tentative D call TRBD1 (6 bases). Trimming took 3 bases from V and 5 from J, leaving 12 bases between them. This CDR3 is 14 amino acids long. CDR1 and CDR2 from the germline V gene are SGHNT and YYREEE (reference sequence).